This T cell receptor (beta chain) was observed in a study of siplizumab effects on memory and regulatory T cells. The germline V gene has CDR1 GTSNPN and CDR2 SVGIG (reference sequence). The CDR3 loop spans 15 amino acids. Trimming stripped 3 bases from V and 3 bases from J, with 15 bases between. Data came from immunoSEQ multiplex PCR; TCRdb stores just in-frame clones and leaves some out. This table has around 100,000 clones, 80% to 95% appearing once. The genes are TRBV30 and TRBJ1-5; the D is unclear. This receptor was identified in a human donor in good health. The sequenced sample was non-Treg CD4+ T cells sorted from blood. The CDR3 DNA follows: TGTGCCTGGAGCCCAAATATGGGCCTCAATCAGCCCCAGCATTTT. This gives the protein CAWSPNMGLNQPQHF.